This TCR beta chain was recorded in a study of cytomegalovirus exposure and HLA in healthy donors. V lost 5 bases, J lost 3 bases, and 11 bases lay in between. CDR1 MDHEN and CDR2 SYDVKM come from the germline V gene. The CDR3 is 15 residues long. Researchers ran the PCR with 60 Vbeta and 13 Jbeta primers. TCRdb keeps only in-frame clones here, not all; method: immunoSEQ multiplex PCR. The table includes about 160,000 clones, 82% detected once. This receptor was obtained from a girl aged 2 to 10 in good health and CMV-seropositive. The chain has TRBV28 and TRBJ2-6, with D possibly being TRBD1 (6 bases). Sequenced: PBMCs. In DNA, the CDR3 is TGTGCCAGCAGTCCTCAGGGGTATGGGGCCAACGTCCTGACTTTC. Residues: CASSPQGYGANVLTF.